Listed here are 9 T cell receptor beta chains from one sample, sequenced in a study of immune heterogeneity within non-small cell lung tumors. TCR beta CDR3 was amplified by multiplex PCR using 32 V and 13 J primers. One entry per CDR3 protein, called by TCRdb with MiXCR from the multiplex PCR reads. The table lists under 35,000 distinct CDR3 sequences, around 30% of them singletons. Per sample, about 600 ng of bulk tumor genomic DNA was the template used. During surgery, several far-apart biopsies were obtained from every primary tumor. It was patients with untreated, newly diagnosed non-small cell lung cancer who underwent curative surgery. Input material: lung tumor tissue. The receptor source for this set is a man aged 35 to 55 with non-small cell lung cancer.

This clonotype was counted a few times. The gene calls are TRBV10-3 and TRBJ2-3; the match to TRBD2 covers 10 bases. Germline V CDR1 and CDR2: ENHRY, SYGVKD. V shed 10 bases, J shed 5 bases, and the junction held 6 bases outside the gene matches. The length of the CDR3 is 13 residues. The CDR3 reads CATLAGEGDTQYF. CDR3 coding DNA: TGTGCCACCCTAGCGGGAGAAGGAGATACGCAGTATTTT.

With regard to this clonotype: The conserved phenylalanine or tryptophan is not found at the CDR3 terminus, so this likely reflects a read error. Here the CDR3 reads CSAPTSGATYNEQFL. DNA of the CDR3: TGCAGTGCGCCTACCAGCGGGGCAACCTACAATGAGCAGTTCTTA. V usage is TRBV20-1 and J usage is TRBJ2-1, with 7 bases aligning to TRBD2. Trimming removed 6 bases from V and 2 bases from J; junction bases left unmatched: 10. The CDR3 runs 15 residues. CDR1 and CDR2 from the germline V gene are DFQATT and SNEGSKA (reference sequence).

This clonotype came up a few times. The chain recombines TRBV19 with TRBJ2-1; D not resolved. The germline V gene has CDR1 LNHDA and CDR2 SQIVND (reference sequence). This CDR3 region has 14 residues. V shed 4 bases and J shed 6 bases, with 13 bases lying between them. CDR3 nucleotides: TGTGCCAGTAGTAGGGAACGGTTGGGCAATGAGCAGTTCTTC. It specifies CASSRERLGNEQFF.

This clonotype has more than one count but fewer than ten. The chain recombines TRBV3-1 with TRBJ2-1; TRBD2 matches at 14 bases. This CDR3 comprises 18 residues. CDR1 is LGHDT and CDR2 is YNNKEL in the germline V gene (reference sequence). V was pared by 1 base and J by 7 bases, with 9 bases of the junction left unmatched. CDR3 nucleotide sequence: TGTGCCAGCAGCCAAGTTCGGGTTTGGACTAGCGGGAGGAATGAGCAGTTCTTC. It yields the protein CASSQVRVWTSGRNEQFF.

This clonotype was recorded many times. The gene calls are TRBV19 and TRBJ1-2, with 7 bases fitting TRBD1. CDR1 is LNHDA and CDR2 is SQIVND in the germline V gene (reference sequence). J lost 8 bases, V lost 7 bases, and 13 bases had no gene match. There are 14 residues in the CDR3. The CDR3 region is CASIPRRGLSGYTF. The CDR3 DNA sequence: TGTGCCAGTATCCCCCGGAGGGGGCTCAGCGGCTACACCTTC.

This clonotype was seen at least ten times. The CDR3 protein is CASSLKIWGSGAMGSSYEQYF. The CDR3 DNA is TGTGCCAGCAGTTTAAAGATCTGGGGGTCAGGGGCGATGGGGAGCTCCTACGAGCAGTACTTC. The rearrangement uses TRBV27 and TRBJ2-7; TRBD1 is a possible D gene (6 bases). CDR1 and CDR2 (germline): MNHEY, SMNVEV (reference sequence). The V end lost 2 bases, the J end lost 0 bases, and 29 bases lay between the germline ends. CDR3 length: 21 amino acids.

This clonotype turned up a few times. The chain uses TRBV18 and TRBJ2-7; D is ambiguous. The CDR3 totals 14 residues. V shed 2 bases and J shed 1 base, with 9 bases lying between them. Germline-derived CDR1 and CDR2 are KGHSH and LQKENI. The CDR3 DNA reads TGTGCCAGCTCACCAAAGGTCGGATCCTACGAGCAGTACTTC. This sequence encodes CASSPKVGSYEQYF.

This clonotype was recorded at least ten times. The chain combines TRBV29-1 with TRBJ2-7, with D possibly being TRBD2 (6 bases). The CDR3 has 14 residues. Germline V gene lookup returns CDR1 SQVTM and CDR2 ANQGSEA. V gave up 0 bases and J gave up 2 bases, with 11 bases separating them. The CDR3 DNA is TGCAGCGTTGAAGACGACCGGGGGACCTACGAGCAGTACTTC. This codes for CSVEDDRGTYEQYF.

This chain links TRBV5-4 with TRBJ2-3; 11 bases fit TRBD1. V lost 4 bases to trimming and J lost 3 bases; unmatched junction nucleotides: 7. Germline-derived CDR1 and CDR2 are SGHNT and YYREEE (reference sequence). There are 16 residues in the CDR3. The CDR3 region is CASSLGQGEGTDTQYF. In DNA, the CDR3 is TGTGCCAGCAGCCTGGGACAGGGGGAGGGAACAGATACGCAGTATTTT.